Each of the 26 T cell receptor beta chains below was sequenced from the same sample in a study of CD8+CD57+ T cells in acquired aplastic anemia. Profiling that covered TCR beta VDJ and CDR3 relied on genomic DNA as its template. TCRdb ran MiXCR on the reads and lists one entry per CDR3 protein. The repertoire holds fewer than 100,000 distinct CDR3 sequences, with around 42% as singletons. Source material: sorted CD4+, CD8+, or CD8+CD57+ T cells (not recorded which) from PBMCs. The receptors come from a human donor in good health, serving as a control.

The V gene is TRBV10-3, the J gene TRBJ2-7, with 8 bases aligning to TRBD1. V gave up 4 bases and J gave up 3 bases; unmatched junction bases: 2. The CDR3 spans 13 residues. Germline CDR1 is ENHRY and CDR2 is SYGVKD. CDR3 residues: CAISGTGGYEQYF. DNA of the CDR3: TGTGCCATCAGTGGTACAGGGGGCTACGAGCAGTACTTC.

The table lists this clonotype with a few counts. The J gene is TRBJ1-1, the V gene TRBV11-2, with D tentatively TRBD1 (6 bases). Germline V gene data show CDR1 as SGHAT and CDR2 as FQNNGV. CDR3 size: 18 residues. V was pared by 6 bases and J by 4 bases, with 27 bases between. In DNA, the CDR3 is TGTGCCAGCAGGAATTCTTCCCGGGGGGCAATATGGGCCACTGAAGCTTTCTTT. This sequence encodes CASRNSSRGAIWATEAFF. Full variable domain (rest looked up from reference TRBV11-2 and TRBJ1-1): EAGVAQSPRYKIIEKRQSVAFWCNPISGHATLYWYQQILGQGPKLLIQFQNNGVVDDSQLPKDRFSAERLKGVDSTLKIQPAKLEDSAVYLCASRNSSRGAIWATEAFFGQGTRLTVV.

The V call is TRBV2, the J call TRBJ1-3; D is unclear. The germline gives CDR1 SNHLY, CDR2 FYNNEI. The germline V and J ends were trimmed by 6 bases and 7 bases, with 7 bases remaining between them. There are 11 residues in the CDR3. CDR3 loop: CASRLLNTIYF. DNA of the CDR3: TGTGCCAGCAGGCTCCTCAACACCATATATTTT.

The chain has TRBV24-1 and TRBJ2-1; D tentatively fits TRBD1 or TRBD2 (5 bases each). Germline V CDR1 and CDR2: KGHDR, SFDVKD. V was clipped by 3 bases and J by 8 bases, with 10 bases between them. The length of the CDR3 is 13 residues. CDR3 coding DNA: TGTGCCACCAGTGATGGGACGGTAGATGAGCAGTTCTTC. Protein sequence: CATSDGTVDEQFF.

This chain joins TRBV10-1 and TRBJ2-1; D is ambiguous. Germline V gives CDR1 WNHNN, CDR2 SYGVQD (reference sequence). The CDR3 length is 12 residues. V lost 8 bases and J lost 14, with 19 bases in between. This chain's CDR3 is CASGVKGTREFF. The CDR3 coding sequence is TGCGCCAGCGGCGTTAAGGGAACAAGGGAGTTCTTC.

To note about this clonotype: With a much larger clone just one base away, this may be a read error. V is TRBV7-9 and J is TRBJ2-1; the D gene is possibly TRBD2 (6 bases). The CDR3 extends over 13 amino acids. With 5 bases removed from V and 5 bases from J, the gap between germline ends came to 10 bases. Germline assignment: CDR1 SEHNR and CDR2 FQNEAQ (reference sequence). CDR3 residues: CASSVASDNEQFF. The CDR3 region has the DNA TGTGCCAGCAGCGTCGCTAGCGACAATGAGCAGTTCTTC.

The chain uses TRBV20-1 and TRBJ2-7; 7 bases align to TRBD1. Germline values: CDR1 DFQATT, CDR2 SNEGSKA (reference sequence). There are 13 residues in the CDR3. With 6 bases clipped from V and 5 bases from J, the junction kept 10 bases outside the gene matches. This CDR3 reads CSAGRDRVNEQYF. DNA of the CDR3: TGCAGTGCCGGCCGAGACAGGGTTAACGAGCAGTACTTC.

This clonotype was detected a few times. The V and J genes are TRBV7-9 and TRBJ1-4; unclear D gene. The CDR3 has 14 residues. Germline lookup yields CDR1 SEHNR and CDR2 FQNEAQ (reference sequence). Deletions cut 6 bases from V and 7 bases from J, with 15 bases between. CDR3 nucleotide sequence: TGTGCCAGCAGTACAGTTGGACGGGGTGAAAAACTGTTTTTT. Amino acid sequence: CASSTVGRGEKLFF.

The CDR3 bases are TGCAGTGCCGATTACCGGTACGAGCAGTACTTC. It codes for CSADYRYEQYF. V and J are TRBV20-1 and TRBJ2-7; no reliable D call. Deletions cut 6 bases from V and 4 bases from J, with 10 bases between. Germline V lookup: CDR1 DFQATT, CDR2 SNEGSKA (reference sequence). The CDR3 totals 11 residues.

The rearrangement joins TRBV24-1 to TRBJ1-1; the D is unclear. CDR3 size: 13 residues. Between the trimmed V and J ends, which lost 4 bases and 0 bases, there was a span of 5 bases. Germline-derived CDR1 and CDR2 are KGHDR and SFDVKD. The CDR3 DNA sequence: TGTGCCACCAGTGAAGGAATGAACACTGAAGCTTTCTTT. The encoded protein is CATSEGMNTEAFF.

This chain links TRBV28 with TRBJ1-2; D is unresolved. V was pared by 7 bases and J by 4 bases, with 28 bases between. CDR1 MDHEN and CDR2 SYDVKM come from the germline V gene. The CDR3 is made up of 18 amino acids. CDR3 region: CASTTQGDGLGYGYGYTF. The CDR3 DNA is TGTGCCAGCACTACTCAAGGCGACGGACTAGGATATGGCTATGGCTACACCTTC.

This clonotype was counted ten times or more. V gene TRBV7-9 combines with J gene TRBJ2-5, with D maybe TRBD2 (6 bases). This CDR3 comprises 14 residues. CDR1 SEHNR and CDR2 FQNEAQ come from the germline V gene (reference sequence). The V gene lost 4 bases and the J gene lost 5 bases, with 14 bases spanning the gap. CDR3 bases: TGTGCCAGCAGCTCGAGTGGTCTAGCGGAGACCCAGTACTTC. Protein sequence: CASSSSGLAETQYF.

The chain joins TRBV4-2 to TRBJ2-1, with TRBD2 matching 10 bases. This CDR3 contains 17 residues. Germline trimming cut 0 bases from V and 4 bases from J; bases unmatched to any gene: 6. Looked up from germline, CDR1 is LGHNA and CDR2 is YNFKEQ. CDR3 in amino acids: CASSQEMATSGYNEQFF. The CDR3 DNA is TGTGCCAGCAGCCAAGAAATGGCGACTAGCGGGTACAATGAGCAGTTCTTC.

This rearrangement joins TRBV4-2 to TRBJ2-7; D is possibly TRBD1 (6 bases). Germline lookup yields CDR1 LGHNA and CDR2 YNFKEQ. The CDR3 sequence is 20 residues long. V gave up 4 bases and J gave up 3 bases, with 31 bases separating them. The CDR3, as DNA: TGTGCCAGCAGCCCCCCAAGGGGATTTGGGGACACCCTACCCTTCTACGAGCAGTACTTC. Its translation is CASSPPRGFGDTLPFYEQYF.

This clonotype was picked up many times. V is TRBV7-6 and J is TRBJ1-1; a weak D match, TRBD1 (6 bases). Looked up from germline, CDR1 is SGHVS and CDR2 is FNYEAQ. The CDR3 is made up of 13 amino acids. V was shortened by 5 bases and J by 5 bases, with 12 bases between the two germline ends. CDR3 DNA: TGTGCCAGCAGCCCGGACAGCGAGACTGAAGCTTTCTTT. It translates to CASSPDSETEAFF. The full variable domain, completed using reference TRBV7-6 and TRBJ1-1, is GAGVSQSPRYKVTKRGQDVALRCDPISGHVSLYWYRQALGQGPEFLTYFNYEAQQDKSGLPNDRFSAERPEGSISTLTIQRTEQRDSAMYRCASSPDSETEAFFGQGTRLTVV.

This clonotype showed up many times. J is TRBJ1-1 and V is TRBV20-1, with D perhaps matching TRBD1 (5 bases). The V and J ends lost 6 bases and 2 bases respectively, with 13 bases between them. CDR1 and CDR2 (germline): DFQATT, SNEGSKA (reference sequence). The CDR3 has 13 residues. DNA for the CDR3: TGCAGTGCCCCCTACCAGGGAAACACTGAAGCTTTCTTT. Translated, it gives CSAPYQGNTEAFF.

The rearrangement uses TRBV25-1 and TRBJ2-7; D might be TRBD2 (6 bases). This CDR3 comprises 14 residues. V lost 6 bases and J lost 2, with 14 bases in between. Looked up from germline, CDR1 is MGHDK and CDR2 is SYGVNS. Written as DNA, the CDR3 is TGTGCCAGCAGCCCCGCGGGCGGGGCCTACGAGCAGTACTTC. Encoded protein: CASSPAGGAYEQYF.

This clonotype was counted only a few times. The chain has TRBV12-3 or TRBV12-4 and TRBJ2-1, with a tentative D call TRBD1 (6 bases). This CDR3 region has 12 residues. Trimming left V 3 bases short and J 10 bases short, with 10 bases between. The CDR3 reads CASSFGGGEQFF. CDR3 DNA: TGTGCCAGCAGTTTTGGGGGCGGCGAGCAGTTCTTC.

The CDR3 DNA sequence: TGCGCCAGCAGATCGGGACAGGGAAATCAGCCCCAGCATTTT. Residues: CASRSGQGNQPQHF. This rearrangement joins TRBV5-1 to TRBJ1-5, with TRBD1 matching over 9 bases. With 5 bases clipped from V and 4 bases from J, the junction kept 4 bases outside the gene matches. CDR3 length: 14 amino acids. The germline gives CDR1 SGHRS, CDR2 YFSETQ.

CDR3 amino acids: CAWSVDGQTFYGYTF. CDR3 nucleotide sequence: TGTGCCTGGAGTGTAGACGGACAGACATTCTATGGCTACACCTTC. This chain links TRBV30 with TRBJ1-2, with D perhaps matching TRBD1 (6 bases). Trimming left V 0 bases short and J 4 bases short, with 15 bases between. Germline CDR1 GTSNPN, CDR2 SVGIG (reference sequence). This CDR3 has 15 residues.

This clonotype was detected only a few times. This rearrangement joins TRBV12-3 or TRBV12-4 to TRBJ1-1, with D perhaps TRBD1 (5 bases). Trimming took 5 bases from V and 11 from J, leaving 15 bases between them. The CDR3 length is 12 residues. The CDR3 nucleotides read TGTGCCAGCAGTGTCCTGGGGGATGGGGCTTTCTTT. Translated: CASSVLGDGAFF.

This clonotype was seen repeatedly, ten times or more. The chain is built from TRBV16 and TRBJ1-4, with no clear D. CDR1 is KGHSY, CDR2 FQNENV, per germline. This CDR3 has 16 amino acids. Trimming took 4 bases from V and 4 from J, leaving 16 bases between them. CDR3 DNA sequence: TGTGCCAGCAGCCCCACGGGAGAGGCTCTTAATGAAAAACTGTTTTTT. This codes for CASSPTGEALNEKLFF.

This clonotype occurred a few times. The chain couples TRBV20-1 to TRBJ2-2; 10 bases agree with TRBD2. CDR3 length: 18 amino acids. Losses at the gene ends were 0 bases for V and 1 base for J; bases not matched to a gene: 8. The V gene's germline CDR1 is DFQATT and CDR2 SNEGSKA (reference sequence). As DNA, the CDR3 is TGCAGTGCTAGAGATCACGGGACTAGCGCGATGAACACCGGGGAGCTGTTTTTT. This codes for CSARDHGTSAMNTGELFF.

This clonotype has ten or more counts. V and J are TRBV10-3 and TRBJ1-5; no definite D call. V was cut by 2 bases and J by 5 bases, with 7 bases left in between. The CDR3 covers 13 residues. The germline V gene has CDR1 ENHRY and CDR2 SYGVKD. The CDR3 reads CAISEEQYQPQHF. The CDR3 region has the DNA TGTGCCATCAGTGAGGAGCAATATCAGCCCCAGCATTTT.

CDR3 sequence reads: CASSELRVYEQYF. Written as DNA, the CDR3 is TGTGCCAGCAGTGAGTTAAGGGTCTACGAGCAGTACTTC. This sequence joins TRBV6-1 and TRBJ2-7, with D unresolved. CDR1 MNHNS and CDR2 SASEGT come from the germline V gene. V shed 3 bases and J shed 3 bases, with 9 bases lying between them. The CDR3 is made up of 13 amino acids.

The sample holds many counts of this clonotype. The DNA for the CDR3 is TGTGCCAGCAGTTTAAACCGATACGAGCAGTACTTC. Translating gives CASSLNRYEQYF. V gene TRBV12-3 or TRBV12-4 combines with J gene TRBJ2-7, with D unclear. This CDR3 region has 12 residues. V lost 2 bases and J lost 4, with 6 bases in between.